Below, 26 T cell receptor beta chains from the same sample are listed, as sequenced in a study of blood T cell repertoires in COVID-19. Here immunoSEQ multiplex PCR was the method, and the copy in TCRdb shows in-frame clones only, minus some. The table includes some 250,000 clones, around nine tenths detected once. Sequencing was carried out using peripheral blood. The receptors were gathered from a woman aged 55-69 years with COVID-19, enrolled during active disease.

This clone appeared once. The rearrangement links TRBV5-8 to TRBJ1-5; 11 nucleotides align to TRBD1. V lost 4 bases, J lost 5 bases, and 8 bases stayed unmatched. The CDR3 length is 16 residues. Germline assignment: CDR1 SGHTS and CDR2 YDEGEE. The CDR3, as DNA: TGTGCCAGCAGCCAACATGGGACAGGGGGACATCAGCCCCAGCATTTT. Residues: CASSQHGTGGHQPQHF.

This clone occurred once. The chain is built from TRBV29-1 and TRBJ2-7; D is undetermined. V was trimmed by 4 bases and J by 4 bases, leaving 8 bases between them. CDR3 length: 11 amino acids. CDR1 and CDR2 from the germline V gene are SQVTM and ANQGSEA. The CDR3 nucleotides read TGCAGCGTTGTGAGTGCGTACGAGCAGTACTTC. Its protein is CSVVSAYEQYF.

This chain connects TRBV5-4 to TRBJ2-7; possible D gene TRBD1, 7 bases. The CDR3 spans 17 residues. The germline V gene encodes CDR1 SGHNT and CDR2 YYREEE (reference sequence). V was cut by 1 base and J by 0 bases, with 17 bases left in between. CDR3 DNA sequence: TGTGCCAGCAGCTTGTTCAGGGGGGCAAGTTACTCCTACGAGCAGTACTTC. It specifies CASSLFRGASYSYEQYF.

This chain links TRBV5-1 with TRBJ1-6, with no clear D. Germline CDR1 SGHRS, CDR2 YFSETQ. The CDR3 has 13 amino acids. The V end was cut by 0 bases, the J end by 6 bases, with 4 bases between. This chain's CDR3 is CASSLAVNSPLHF. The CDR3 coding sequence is TGCGCCAGCAGCTTGGCGGTTAATTCACCCCTCCACTTT.

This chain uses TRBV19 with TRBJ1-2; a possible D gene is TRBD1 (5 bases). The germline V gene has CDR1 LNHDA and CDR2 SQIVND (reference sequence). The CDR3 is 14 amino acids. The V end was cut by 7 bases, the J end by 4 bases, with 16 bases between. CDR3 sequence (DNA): TGTGCCAGTACAAAGGCAGGGCCTGTCTATGGCTACACCTTC. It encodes CASTKAGPVYGYTF.

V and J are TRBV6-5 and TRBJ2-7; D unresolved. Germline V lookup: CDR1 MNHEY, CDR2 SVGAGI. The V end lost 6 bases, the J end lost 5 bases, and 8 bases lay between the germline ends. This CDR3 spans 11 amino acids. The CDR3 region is CASRQSNEQYF. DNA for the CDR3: TGTGCCAGCAGACAGTCGAACGAGCAGTACTTC.

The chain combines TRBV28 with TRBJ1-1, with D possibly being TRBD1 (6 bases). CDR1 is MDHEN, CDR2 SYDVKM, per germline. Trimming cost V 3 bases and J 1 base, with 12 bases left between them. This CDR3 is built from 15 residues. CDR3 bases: TGTGCCAGCAGTTTCGCAGGGGCCCAGAACACTGAAGCTTTCTTT. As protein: CASSFAGAQNTEAFF.

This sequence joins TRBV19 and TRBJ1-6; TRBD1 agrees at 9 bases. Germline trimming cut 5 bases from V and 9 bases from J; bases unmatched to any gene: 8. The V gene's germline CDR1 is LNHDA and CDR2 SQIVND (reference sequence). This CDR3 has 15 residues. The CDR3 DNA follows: TGTGCCAGTAGTCCACCGGGACAGGGTGTTTCACCCCTCCACTTT. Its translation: CASSPPGQGVSPLHF.

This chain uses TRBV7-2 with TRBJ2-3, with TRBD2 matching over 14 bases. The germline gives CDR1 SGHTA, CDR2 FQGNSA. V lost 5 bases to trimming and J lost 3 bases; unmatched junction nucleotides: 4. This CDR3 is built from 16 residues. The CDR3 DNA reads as TGTGCCAGCAGCCCGTGGACTAGCGGGAGGACAGATACGCAGTATTTT. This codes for CASSPWTSGRTDTQYF.

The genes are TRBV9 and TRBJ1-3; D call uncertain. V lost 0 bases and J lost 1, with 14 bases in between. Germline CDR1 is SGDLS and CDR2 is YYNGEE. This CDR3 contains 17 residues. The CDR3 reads CASSVVDWTESGNTIYF. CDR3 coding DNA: TGTGCCAGCAGCGTAGTGGACTGGACCGAGTCTGGAAACACCATATATTTT.

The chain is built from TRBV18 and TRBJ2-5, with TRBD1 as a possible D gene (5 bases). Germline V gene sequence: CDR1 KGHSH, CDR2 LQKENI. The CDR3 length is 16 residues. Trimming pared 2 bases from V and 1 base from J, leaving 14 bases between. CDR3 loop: CASSPNIDSFQETQYF. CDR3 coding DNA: TGTGCCAGCTCACCAAACATCGACAGCTTCCAAGAGACCCAGTACTTC.

This chain's CDR3 is CASSLTGQGGHEQYF. The CDR3 nucleotides read TGTGCCAGCAGCTTAACGGGACAGGGAGGGCACGAGCAGTACTTC. This rearrangement joins TRBV7-9 to TRBJ2-7, with TRBD1 identical over 9 bases. The CDR3 runs 15 residues. Germline values: CDR1 SEHNR, CDR2 FQNEAQ (reference sequence). V lost 2 bases to trimming and J lost 5 bases; unmatched junction nucleotides: 7.

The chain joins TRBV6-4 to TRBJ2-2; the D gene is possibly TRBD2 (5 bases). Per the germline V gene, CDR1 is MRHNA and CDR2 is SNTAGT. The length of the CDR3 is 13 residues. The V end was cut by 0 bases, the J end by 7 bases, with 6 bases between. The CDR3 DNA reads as TGTGCCAGCAGTGACTCACGGGGCGGGGAGCTGTTTTTT. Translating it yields CASSDSRGGELFF.

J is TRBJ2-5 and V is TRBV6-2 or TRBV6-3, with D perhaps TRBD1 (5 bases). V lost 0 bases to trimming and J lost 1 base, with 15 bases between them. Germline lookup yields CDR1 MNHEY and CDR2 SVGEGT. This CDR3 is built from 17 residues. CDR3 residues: CASSYSTYRTPQETQYF. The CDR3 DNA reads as TGTGCCAGCAGTTACTCGACATATAGGACACCCCAAGAGACCCAGTACTTC.

CDR3 nucleotides: TGTGCCAGTACCGGGACAGGGTTTGGCACCGGGGAGCTGTTTTTT. Protein: CASTGTGFGTGELFF. This rearrangement joins TRBV19 to TRBJ2-2; 9 nucleotides match TRBD1. CDR1 is LNHDA and CDR2 is SQIVND in the germline V gene (reference sequence). This CDR3 has 15 residues. The V and J ends lost 7 bases and 4 bases, in that order; junction bases with no gene match: 7.

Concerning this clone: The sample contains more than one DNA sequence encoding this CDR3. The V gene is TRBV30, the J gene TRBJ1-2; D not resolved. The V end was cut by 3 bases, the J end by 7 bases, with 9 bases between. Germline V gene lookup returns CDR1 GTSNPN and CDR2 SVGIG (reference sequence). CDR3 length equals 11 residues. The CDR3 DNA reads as TGTGCCTGGAGCGACCGGGGTGGCTACACCTTC. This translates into CAWSDRGGYTF.

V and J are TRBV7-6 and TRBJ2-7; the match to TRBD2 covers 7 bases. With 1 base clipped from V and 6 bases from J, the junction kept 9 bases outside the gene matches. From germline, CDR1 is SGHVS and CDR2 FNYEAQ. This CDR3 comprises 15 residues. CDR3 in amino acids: CASSLVGREYSEQYF. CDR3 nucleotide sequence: TGTGCCAGCAGCTTAGTGGGGCGGGAGTACAGCGAGCAGTACTTC.

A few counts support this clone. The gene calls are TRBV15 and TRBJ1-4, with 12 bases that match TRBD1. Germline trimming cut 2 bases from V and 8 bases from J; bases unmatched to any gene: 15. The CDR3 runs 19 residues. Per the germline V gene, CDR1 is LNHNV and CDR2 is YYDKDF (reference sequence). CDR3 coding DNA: TGTGCCACCAGCAGAACCCGCCGGGACAGGGGGCTCAGAGACGAAAAACTGTTTTTT. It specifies CATSRTRRDRGLRDEKLFF.

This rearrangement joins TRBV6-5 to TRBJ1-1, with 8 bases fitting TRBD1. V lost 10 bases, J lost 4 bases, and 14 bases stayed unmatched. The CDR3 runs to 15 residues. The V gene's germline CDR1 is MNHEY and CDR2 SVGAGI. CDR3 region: CATTLGQAVSTEAFF. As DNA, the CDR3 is TGTGCCACCACCCTGGGACAGGCCGTGAGCACTGAAGCTTTCTTT.

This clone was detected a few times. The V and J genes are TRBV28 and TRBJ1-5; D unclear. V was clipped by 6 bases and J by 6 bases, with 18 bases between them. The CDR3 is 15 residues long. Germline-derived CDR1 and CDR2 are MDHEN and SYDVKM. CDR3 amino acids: CASSSHGLEGQPQHF. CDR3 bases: TGTGCCAGCAGCTCGCACGGACTTGAGGGTCAGCCCCAGCATTTT.

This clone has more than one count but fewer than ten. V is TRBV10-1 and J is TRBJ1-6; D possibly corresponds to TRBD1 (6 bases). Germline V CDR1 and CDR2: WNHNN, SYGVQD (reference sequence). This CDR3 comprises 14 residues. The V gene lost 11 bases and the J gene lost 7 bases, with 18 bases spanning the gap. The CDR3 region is CAGRRGIMNSPLHF. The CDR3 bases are TGCGCCGGGAGAAGGGGGATAATGAATTCACCCCTCCACTTT.

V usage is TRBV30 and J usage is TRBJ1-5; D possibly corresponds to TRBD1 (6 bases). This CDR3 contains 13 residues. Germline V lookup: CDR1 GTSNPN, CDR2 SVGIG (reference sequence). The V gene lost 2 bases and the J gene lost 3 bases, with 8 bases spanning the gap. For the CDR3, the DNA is TGTGCCTGGAGTCCGGGACACAATCAGCCCCAGCATTTT. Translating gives CAWSPGHNQPQHF.

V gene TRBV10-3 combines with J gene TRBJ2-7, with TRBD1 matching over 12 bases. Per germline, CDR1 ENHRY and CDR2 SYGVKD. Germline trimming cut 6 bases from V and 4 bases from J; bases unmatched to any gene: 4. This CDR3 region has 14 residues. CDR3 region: CAIRGTGGTYEQYF. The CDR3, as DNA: TGTGCCATCAGGGGGACAGGGGGCACTTACGAGCAGTACTTC.

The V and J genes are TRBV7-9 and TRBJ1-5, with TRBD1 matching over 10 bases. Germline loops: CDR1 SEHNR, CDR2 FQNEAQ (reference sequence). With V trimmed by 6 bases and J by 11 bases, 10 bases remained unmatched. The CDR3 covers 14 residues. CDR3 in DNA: TGTGCCAGCAGTCATCCCGGGACAGGGGCCGCCCAGCATTTT. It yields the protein CASSHPGTGAAQHF.

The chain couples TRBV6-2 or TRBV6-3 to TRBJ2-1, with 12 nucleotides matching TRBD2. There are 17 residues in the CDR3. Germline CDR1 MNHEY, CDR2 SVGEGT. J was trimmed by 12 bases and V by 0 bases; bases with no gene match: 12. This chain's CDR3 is CASSYSGLAGPTGAQFF. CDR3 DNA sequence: TGTGCCAGCAGTTACTCAGGACTAGCGGGACCCACAGGGGCGCAGTTCTTC.

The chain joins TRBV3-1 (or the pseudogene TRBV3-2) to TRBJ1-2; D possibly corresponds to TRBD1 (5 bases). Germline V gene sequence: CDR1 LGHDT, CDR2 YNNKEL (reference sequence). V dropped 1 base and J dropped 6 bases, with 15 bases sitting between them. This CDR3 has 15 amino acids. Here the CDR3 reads CASSQVGWAGNGYTF. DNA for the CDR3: TGTGCCAGCAGCCAAGTTGGTTGGGCAGGGAATGGCTACACCTTC.